This T cell receptor beta chain was recovered during a study of T cell clonotyping in hematopoietic cell transplantation. Profiling relied on immunoSEQ multiplex PCR, and the TCRdb table lists in-frame clones only, not all of them. The table lists 9,500 to 15,000 clones, about 91% of them singletons. J lost 9 bases, V lost 4 bases, and 5 bases had no gene match. There are 14 residues in the CDR3. In germline, CDR1 is GTSNPN, CDR2 SVGIG (reference sequence). The sequenced sample was peripheral blood mononuclear cells. J is TRBJ1-6 and V is TRBV30; 11 nucleotides align to TRBD1. The receptor comes from a human donor who either received an allogeneic hematopoietic cell transplant for a myeloid malignancy or was a related donor (not recorded which). Some clones in this sample may be carry-over from other donors' samples. CDR3 in amino acids: CAWTMGQGGSPLHF. The CDR3 nucleotides are TGTGCCTGGACTATGGGACAGGGGGGTTCACCCCTCCACTTT.